Listed below are T cell receptor beta chains from one sample, sequenced in a study of blood T cell repertoires in COVID-19. Only in-frame clones appear in the TCRdb table, and some are missing; sequencing was by immunoSEQ multiplex PCR. The data contain fewer than 300,000 clones, approximately 85% of them singletons. Sequencing was done on a sample of peripheral blood. The receptors come from a man aged 50-59 years with active or convalescent COVID-19. The CDR3 runs from the conserved cysteine through the conserved F or W. The D gene is left open where the match is weak. Part of the rows lack a size; the others show once, few, many or a class for expanded clones.

abundance: -
v_gene: TRBV10-1
j_gene: TRBJ2-1
d_gene: TRBD1
CDR3nt: TGCGCCAGCAGTGACCCCGGGACAGGGACCAATGAGCAGTTCTTC
CDR3aa: CASSDPGTGTNEQFF

abundance: -
v_gene: TRBV7-9
j_gene: TRBJ2-1
d_gene: TRBD2
CDR3nt: TGTGCCAGCAGCTTTAGAGGTGGACTAGCGGGGCTCAATGAGCAGTTCTTC
CDR3aa: CASSFRGGLAGLNEQFF

abundance: -
v_gene: TRBV7-9
j_gene: TRBJ2-7
d_gene: -
CDR3nt: TGTGCCAGCAGCTTAGACGGAGGGCGGTACTTC
CDR3aa: CASSLDGGRYF

abundance: -
v_gene: TRBV5-6
j_gene: TRBJ2-3
d_gene: TRBD1
CDR3nt: TGTGCCAGCACGACGACTGGACAGGGCGGAGATACGCAGTATTTT
CDR3aa: CASTTTGQGGDTQYF

abundance: -
v_gene: TRBV14
j_gene: TRBJ1-1
d_gene: -
CDR3nt: TGTGCCAGCAGCCCCCAAGCGATCCTGGGAGAGAACACTGAAGCTTTCTTT
CDR3aa: CASSPQAILGENTEAFF

abundance: -
v_gene: TRBV19
j_gene: TRBJ2-7
d_gene: TRBD2
CDR3nt: TGTGCCAGTAGTATAGGGGCTAGCGGGAGCTCCTACGAGCAGTACTTC
CDR3aa: CASSIGASGSSYEQYF

abundance: -
v_gene: TRBV7-9
j_gene: TRBJ2-5
d_gene: TRBD2
CDR3nt: TGTGCCAGCAGCCACGGACTAGATCAAGAGACCCAGTACTTC
CDR3aa: CASSHGLDQETQYF

abundance: -
v_gene: TRBV3-1/TRBV3-2
j_gene: TRBJ1-4
d_gene: -
CDR3nt: TGTGCCAGCAGCCCAGCCGGCGGACAGAAGGAAAAACTGTTTTTT
CDR3aa: CASSPAGGQKEKLFF

abundance: -
v_gene: TRBV28
j_gene: TRBJ2-2
d_gene: -
CDR3nt: TGTGCCAGCAGTGTGGGCGGGACTCCCCCCGGGGAGCTGTTTTTT
CDR3aa: CASSVGGTPPGELFF

abundance: -
v_gene: TRBV2
j_gene: TRBJ1-3
d_gene: TRBD1
CDR3nt: TGTGCCAGCAGTGGAGGGACAGGGCCTGGAAACACCATATATTTT
CDR3aa: CASSGGTGPGNTIYF

abundance: -
v_gene: TRBV28
j_gene: TRBJ1-4
d_gene: TRBD1
CDR3nt: TGTGCCAGCAGTCCAGGGGGGCGGACTAATGAAAAACTGTTTTTT
CDR3aa: CASSPGGRTNEKLFF

abundance: -
v_gene: TRBV10-3
j_gene: TRBJ1-3
d_gene: -
CDR3nt: TGTGCCATCAGTATTACAGGGCAGCGGGGCACCATATATTTT
CDR3aa: CAISITGQRGTIYF

abundance: -
v_gene: TRBV15
j_gene: TRBJ1-5
d_gene: -
CDR3nt: TGTGCCACCAGCAGTCTGGGAGGAAGCAATCAGCCCCAGCATTTT
CDR3aa: CATSSLGGSNQPQHF

abundance: -
v_gene: TRBV24-1
j_gene: TRBJ2-1
d_gene: TRBD2
CDR3nt: TGTGCCACCAGTGCCTATGAGGCTAGCGGGATATATGAGCAGTTCTTC
CDR3aa: CATSAYEASGIYEQFF

abundance: few
v_gene: TRBV9
j_gene: TRBJ2-1
d_gene: TRBD1
CDR3nt: TGTGCCAGCAGCAGACAGGGTTACAATGAGCAGTTCTTC
CDR3aa: CASSRQGYNEQFF

abundance: few
v_gene: TRBV2
j_gene: TRBJ1-5
d_gene: TRBD1
CDR3nt: TGTGCCAGCAGACTGCCGGGACAGAGCAATCAGCCCCAGCATTTT
CDR3aa: CASRLPGQSNQPQHF

abundance: -
v_gene: TRBV3-1/TRBV3-2
j_gene: TRBJ1-2
d_gene: TRBD1
CDR3nt: TGTGCCAGCAGGCTTTCAGGGGGTGGCTACACCTTC
CDR3aa: CASRLSGGGYTF

abundance: once
v_gene: TRBV20-1
j_gene: TRBJ2-5
d_gene: -
CDR3nt: TGCAGTGCTAGTGGACAACAAGAGACCCAGTACTTC
CDR3aa: CSASGQQETQYF

abundance: -
v_gene: TRBV19
j_gene: TRBJ2-7
d_gene: TRBD2
CDR3nt: TGTGCCAGTAGTCAAGGGGCGGAAAGCGGGAGGGCCCGCGGGCAGTACTTC
CDR3aa: CASSQGAESGRARGQYF

abundance: -
v_gene: TRBV14
j_gene: TRBJ2-7
d_gene: TRBD2
CDR3nt: TGTGCCAGCAGGGCTAGCGGGTCCTACGAGCAGTACTTC
CDR3aa: CASRASGSYEQYF

abundance: -
v_gene: TRBV6-5
j_gene: TRBJ2-7
d_gene: -
CDR3nt: TGTGCCAGCAGGGACACCTCCTACGAGCAGTACTTC
CDR3aa: CASRDTSYEQYF

abundance: -
v_gene: TRBV5-6
j_gene: TRBJ2-5
d_gene: TRBD2
CDR3nt: TGTGCCAGCAGCAACCGGGGGGGCGGCGAGACCCAGTACTTC
CDR3aa: CASSNRGGGETQYF

abundance: -
v_gene: TRBV9
j_gene: TRBJ1-2
d_gene: -
CDR3nt: TGTGCCAGCAGCCCGGGGGGGGATTACGGCTACACCTTC
CDR3aa: CASSPGGDYGYTF

abundance: once
v_gene: TRBV7-9
j_gene: TRBJ2-2
d_gene: -
CDR3nt: TGTGCCAGCCGACGGGAAGGGAACACCGGGGAGCTGTTTTTT
CDR3aa: CASRREGNTGELFF

abundance: -
v_gene: TRBV6-6
j_gene: TRBJ2-2
d_gene: -
CDR3nt: TGTGCCAGCGGCAGGCTGTCCGGGGAGCTGTTTTTT
CDR3aa: CASGRLSGELFF

abundance: -
v_gene: TRBV18
j_gene: TRBJ1-1
d_gene: -
CDR3nt: TGTGCCAGCTCACCAAGTACGACTACCGGGACAACCACTGAAGCTTTCTTT
CDR3aa: CASSPSTTTGTTTEAFF

abundance: -
v_gene: TRBV30
j_gene: TRBJ2-7
d_gene: TRBD2
CDR3nt: TGTGCCTGGAGTGTATATTTCGGCGGGAGAGGGTCCTACGAGCAGTACTTC
CDR3aa: CAWSVYFGGRGSYEQYF

abundance: -
v_gene: TRBV7-2
j_gene: TRBJ1-5
d_gene: -
CDR3nt: TGTGCCAGCAGCTTATACGCGGGGTTAGGGCAGCCCCAGCATTTT
CDR3aa: CASSLYAGLGQPQHF

abundance: -
v_gene: TRBV19
j_gene: TRBJ1-4
d_gene: -
CDR3nt: TGTGCCAGTCAACAGGGATTTAATGAAAAACTGTTTTTT
CDR3aa: CASQQGFNEKLFF

abundance: once
v_gene: TRBV3-1/TRBV3-2
j_gene: TRBJ2-1
d_gene: -
CDR3nt: TGTGCCAGCAGCCAATTTACAAACAATGAGCAGTTCTTC
CDR3aa: CASSQFTNNEQFF

abundance: -
v_gene: TRBV5-1
j_gene: TRBJ2-5
d_gene: TRBD1
CDR3nt: TGCGCCAGCAGCTTGGCCCCGGGACAGTTCCAAGAGACCCAGTACTTC
CDR3aa: CASSLAPGQFQETQYF

abundance: -
v_gene: TRBV30
j_gene: TRBJ1-6
d_gene: -
CDR3nt: TGTGCCTGGACCACTAATTGGGATTCACCCCTCCACTTT
CDR3aa: CAWTTNWDSPLHF

abundance: -
v_gene: TRBV5-1
j_gene: TRBJ2-7
d_gene: -
CDR3nt: TGCGCCAGCAGCTTGTTTCCCCTGAACCTGGAGTCCTACGAGCAGTACTTC
CDR3aa: CASSLFPLNLESYEQYF

abundance: once
v_gene: TRBV7-3
j_gene: TRBJ2-2
d_gene: -
CDR3nt: TGTGCCAGCAGCACAACAGGGACCACCGGGGAGCTGTTTTTT
CDR3aa: CASSTTGTTGELFF

abundance: -
v_gene: TRBV3-1/TRBV3-2
j_gene: TRBJ2-4
d_gene: TRBD2
CDR3nt: TGTGCCAGCAGCCAATTTTTGGGACTAGCGGGACTAAACATTCAGTACTTC
CDR3aa: CASSQFLGLAGLNIQYF

abundance: -
v_gene: TRBV9
j_gene: TRBJ2-7
d_gene: -
CDR3nt: TGTGCCAGCAGCGTCGGTAGCGACTACGAGCAGTACTTC
CDR3aa: CASSVGSDYEQYF

abundance: -
v_gene: TRBV25-1
j_gene: TRBJ2-3
d_gene: TRBD1
CDR3nt: TGTGCCAGCAGTAACAGGGGAAGTCTACTCCTGGATTGGGATACGCAGTATTTT
CDR3aa: CASSNRGSLLLDWDTQYF

abundance: -
v_gene: TRBV27
j_gene: TRBJ1-4
d_gene: -
CDR3nt: TGTGCCAGCAGTTTCTTAGGGGTTAACGAAAAACTGTTTTTT
CDR3aa: CASSFLGVNEKLFF

abundance: -
v_gene: TRBV13
j_gene: TRBJ2-1
d_gene: TRBD2
CDR3nt: TGTGCCAGCAGCTTAAGACTAGCGGGAGTCAATGAGCAGTTCTTC
CDR3aa: CASSLRLAGVNEQFF

abundance: -
v_gene: TRBV7-9
j_gene: TRBJ1-1
d_gene: -
CDR3nt: TGTGCCGGCGGGGGGGTTAGGAACACTGAAGCTTTCTTT
CDR3aa: CAGGGVRNTEAFF

abundance: -
v_gene: TRBV7-3
j_gene: TRBJ2-3
d_gene: -
CDR3nt: TGTGCCAGCAGCTTACAATCCGGGAGTACAGATACGCAGTATTTT
CDR3aa: CASSLQSGSTDTQYF

abundance: -
v_gene: TRBV5-1
j_gene: TRBJ1-2
d_gene: TRBD1
CDR3nt: TGCGCCAGCAGCCCGGGGGACAGACAGATCTATGGCTACACCTTC
CDR3aa: CASSPGDRQIYGYTF